The 19 T cell receptor beta chains presented below share a single source sample, sequenced in a study of Graves' ophthalmopathy and Graves' hyperthyroidism. Amplification of TCR beta CDR3 regions used RNA transcripts. In the first round, RT-PCR was carried out with HTBI primers, and a multiplex PCR formed the second round. TCRdb reprocessed the multiplex PCR reads via MiXCR and lists one record per CDR3 protein. The sample contains about 230,000 distinct CDR3 sequences, around 50% of which appear only once. The specimen was peripheral blood. The receptors originated from an adult man with Graves' ophthalmopathy.

The chain joins TRBV9 to TRBJ1-5; no reliable D call. This CDR3 region has 12 residues. Trimming removed 4 bases at V and 11 bases at J, with 13 bases between. Looked up from germline, CDR1 is SGDLS and CDR2 is YYNGEE. CDR3 loop: CASSQVTRAQHF. CDR3 bases: TGTGCCAGCAGCCAAGTCACGAGGGCCCAGCATTTT.

The V gene is TRBV2, the J gene TRBJ1-1; D gene ambiguous. Between the trimmed V and J ends, which lost 2 bases and 7 bases, there was a span of 14 bases. This CDR3 has 14 residues. The V gene's germline CDR1 is SNHLY and CDR2 FYNNEI. The CDR3 reads CASSESRRRDEAFF. The CDR3 coding sequence is TGTGCCAGCAGTGAAAGCAGGAGGAGGGATGAAGCTTTCTTT. Supplemented by reference TRBV2 and TRBJ1-1, the full variable domain reads EPEVTQTPSHQVTQMGQEVILRCVPISNHLYFYWYRQILGQKVEFLVSFYNNEISEKSEIFDDQFSVERPDGSNFTLKIRSTKLEDSAMYFCASSESRRRDEAFFGQGTRLTVV.

This clonotype was found a few times. The chain has TRBV4-1 and TRBJ1-5; no clear D gene. The CDR3 is 14 amino acids. CDR1 is MGHRA, CDR2 YSYEKL, per germline. V gave up 1 base and J gave up 6 bases, with 10 bases separating them. DNA of the CDR3: TGCGCCAGCAGCCAAGCGGGAGAGCGTCAGCCCCAGCATTTT. Translating gives CASSQAGERQPQHF.

This chain joins TRBV14 and TRBJ2-7; tentatively, D is TRBD1 (6 bases). This CDR3 has 17 amino acids. V lost 5 bases and J 3 bases, leaving 23 bases between the germline ends. The germline V gene has CDR1 SGHDN and CDR2 FVKESK. CDR3 residues: CASSGTTRTDTFYEQYF. The CDR3 region has the DNA TGTGCCAGCAGCGGGACGACTCGGACAGATACGTTCTACGAGCAGTACTTC. Full variable domain (missing parts from reference TRBV14 and TRBJ2-7): EAGVTQFPSHSVIEKGQTVTLRCDPISGHDNLYWYRRVMGKEIKFLLHFVKESKQDESGMPNNRFLAERTGGTYSTLKVQPAELEDSGVYFCASSGTTRTDTFYEQYFGPGTRLTVT.

This clonotype was recorded many times. The V and J genes are TRBV29-1 and TRBJ1-2; TRBD1 matches 8 bases. The CDR3 covers 13 residues. The trim removed 7 bases at V and 3 bases at J, leaving 7 bases unmatched. Germline values: CDR1 SQVTM, CDR2 ANQGSEA. The chain's CDR3 is CSARTGRDYGYTF. The CDR3 nucleotides read TGCAGCGCTAGGACAGGGCGGGACTATGGCTACACCTTC. The full variable domain, with the rest looked up from reference TRBV29-1 and TRBJ1-2, is SAVISQKPSRDICQRGTSLTIQCQVDSQVTMMFWYRQQPGQSLTLIATANQGSEATYESGFVIDKFPISRPNLTFSTLTVSNMSPEDSSIYLCSARTGRDYGYTFGSGTRLTVV.

V gene TRBV24-1 combines with J gene TRBJ2-7; 8 bases are shared with TRBD1. The V gene's germline CDR1 is KGHDR and CDR2 SFDVKD. The CDR3 contains 15 residues. V dropped 5 bases and J dropped 1; count of bases not matched to a gene: 6. The CDR3 nucleotides read TGTGCCACCAGTGCCCGGGACAGGCCTTCCTACGAGCAGTACTTC. This sequence encodes CATSARDRPSYEQYF.

The chain couples TRBV7-2 to TRBJ1-4; 8 bases map to TRBD1. Germline V gives CDR1 SGHTA, CDR2 FQGNSA. This CDR3 spans 15 amino acids. After removal of 5 bases from V and 4 bases from J, the junction contained 6 bases not matched to a gene. The CDR3 DNA is TGTGCCAGCAGCCCCCAGACAGGGGTTAATGAAAAACTGTTTTTT. Protein product: CASSPQTGVNEKLFF.

The chain is built from TRBV2 and TRBJ1-5, with 8 bases aligning to TRBD1. The CDR3 is 15 residues long. The germline V gene has CDR1 SNHLY and CDR2 FYNNEI. V lost 6 bases, J lost 6 bases, and 10 bases stayed unmatched. The CDR3 region is CASSSDREDLQPQHF. CDR3 bases: TGTGCCAGCAGCTCGGACAGGGAGGACCTTCAGCCCCAGCATTTT.

This CDR3 reads CASSLYYKGPHTF. In DNA form, the CDR3 reads TGTGCCAGCAGTTTGTACTATAAGGGGCCTCACACCTTC. The chain is built from TRBV12-3 or TRBV12-4 and TRBJ1-2, with a possible D match to TRBD1 (5 bases). This CDR3 has 13 residues. Between the trimmed V and J ends, which lost 3 bases and 12 bases, there was a span of 17 bases.

The V gene is TRBV7-9, the J gene TRBJ1-5; 9 bases are a match to TRBD1. V shed 9 bases and J 4 bases; nucleotides not matched to a gene: 7. This CDR3 spans 14 amino acids. Germline values: CDR1 SEHNR, CDR2 FQNEAQ (reference sequence). Here the CDR3 reads CASAYGTGNQPQHF. The CDR3 DNA reads as TGTGCCAGTGCCTACGGGACAGGGAATCAGCCCCAGCATTTT.

This clonotype was seen only once. The chain is built from TRBV20-1 and TRBJ1-4; 9 nucleotides line up with TRBD1. The CDR3 extends over 17 amino acids. Germline V CDR1 and CDR2: DFQATT, SNEGSKA (reference sequence). With 1 base clipped from V and 4 bases from J, the junction kept 10 bases outside the gene matches. This CDR3 is CSARAPDRGTYNEKLFF. CDR3 coding DNA: TGCAGTGCTAGAGCCCCCGACAGGGGGACTTATAATGAAAAACTGTTTTTT.

This clonotype has only one observation. The J gene is TRBJ2-5, the V gene TRBV7-2; 7 bases align to TRBD2. With V trimmed by 6 bases and J by 5 bases, 6 bases remained unmatched. The germline gives CDR1 SGHTA, CDR2 FQGNSA. The CDR3 has 13 amino acids. CDR3 residues: CASSWAGEETQYF. The CDR3 coding sequence is TGTGCCAGCAGTTGGGCGGGAGAGGAGACCCAGTACTTC.

The count of this clonotype is one. The rearrangement joins TRBV7-2 to TRBJ1-5, with a weak D call TRBD1 (6 bases). The CDR3 extends over 19 amino acids. Germline assignment: CDR1 SGHTA and CDR2 FQGNSA. V was trimmed by 5 bases and J by 5 bases, leaving 28 bases between them. This CDR3 reads CASSVKSHRDRLVDQPQHF. CDR3 coding DNA: TGTGCCAGCAGCGTTAAGTCTCACCGAGACAGGCTAGTCGATCAGCCCCAGCATTTT. Full variable domain (outside the CDR3, taken from reference TRBV7-2 and TRBJ1-5): GAGVSQSPSNKVTEKGKDVELRCDPISGHTALYWYRQSLGQGLEFLIYFQGNSAPDKSGLPSDRFSAERTGGSVSTLTIQRTQQEDSAVYLCASSVKSHRDRLVDQPQHFGDGTRLSIL.

The DNA of the CDR3 is TGCAGCGTTGGTTTGGGCCGGGATACGCAGTATTTT. Its protein product is CSVGLGRDTQYF. This rearrangement joins TRBV29-1 to TRBJ2-3; no clear D. The V end was cut by 4 bases, the J end by 6 bases, with 11 bases between. This CDR3 spans 12 amino acids. Germline loops: CDR1 SQVTM, CDR2 ANQGSEA.

This clonotype has only a few counts. This rearrangement joins TRBV24-1 to TRBJ2-5; 10 bases align to TRBD2. J lost 5 bases, V lost 4 bases, and 12 bases had no gene match. In germline, CDR1 is KGHDR, CDR2 SFDVKD. There are 17 residues in the CDR3. For the CDR3, the DNA is TGTGCCACCAGTGAGGGAGGGACTAGCGTATGGGTGGAGACCCAGTACTTC. It encodes CATSEGGTSVWVETQYF.

The chain joins TRBV6-5 to TRBJ2-5; TRBD1 is a possible D gene (6 bases). Germline V gives CDR1 MNHEY, CDR2 SVGAGI. The CDR3 has 12 residues. Trimming stripped 8 bases from V and 5 bases from J, with 12 bases between. The CDR3 spells CASARRGETQYF. CDR3 coding DNA: TGTGCCAGCGCACGAAGGGGGGAGACCCAGTACTTC.

This chain uses TRBV2 with TRBJ1-2; D is unresolved. CDR1 SNHLY and CDR2 FYNNEI come from the germline V gene. Trimming removed 4 bases at V and 5 bases at J, with 14 bases between. The CDR3 spans 14 residues. In DNA, the CDR3 is TGTGCCAGCAGTGGACTCCTCGGCGGGTATGGCTACACCTTC. Translation: CASSGLLGGYGYTF.

This clonotype was recorded a few times. J is TRBJ2-7 and V is TRBV6-5, with D possibly TRBD1 on 6 matching bases. This CDR3 is built from 18 residues. The V end was cut by 5 bases, the J end by 3 bases, with 26 bases between. Germline V CDR1 and CDR2: MNHEY, SVGAGI. As DNA, the CDR3 is TGTGCCAGCAGTGAAGCGTTTTCTATCGGACAGTTACTCTACGAGCAGTACTTC. Its protein product is CASSEAFSIGQLLYEQYF.

This rearrangement joins TRBV10-2 to TRBJ2-7, with 7 bases lining up with TRBD1. V shed 5 bases, J shed 4 bases, and the junction held 8 bases outside the gene matches. Germline-derived CDR1 and CDR2 are WSHSY and SAAADI. This CDR3 contains 14 residues. In DNA, the CDR3 is TGCGCCAGCAGTCACACTACAGGGGATTACGAGCAGTACTTC. Protein sequence: CASSHTTGDYEQYF.